This TCR beta chain was retrieved from a study of CD8 T cells in ankylosing spondylitis. General observations from the study: Typical of ankylosing spondylitis blood, it appeared, was a TCR beta motif of eight highly homologous variants.

Germline values: CDR1 SQVTM, CDR2 ANQGSEA. The CDR3 loop spans 13 amino acids. The V gene lost 8 bases and the J gene lost 3 bases, with 15 bases spanning the gap. In TCRdb, the 5' RACE reads were re-called with MiXCR into one record per CDR3 protein. The profile shows under 250,000 distinct CDR3 sequences, approximately 7.3% of them singletons. This clonotype was seen ten or more times. Its antigen remains unidentified. This clonotype was obtained from a male donor with ankylosing spondylitis. The rearrangement uses TRBV29-1 and TRBJ2-3; D may be TRBD1 (6 bases). Sequenced material: blood, either unsorted or a sorted T cell fraction (not recorded which). CDR3 nucleotides: TGCAGCACTGGGGGCGGGCTTACAGATACGCAGTATTTT. This gives the protein CSTGGGLTDTQYF.